This TCR beta chain comes out of a study of blood T cells in healthy people across ages. The CDR3 loop spans 15 amino acids. Germline assignment: CDR1 DFQATT and CDR2 SNEGSKA (reference sequence). V shed 6 bases and J 6 bases; nucleotides not matched to a gene: 9. A second PCR of roughly 7 to 11 cycles used a sample-barcoded 5' primer and a J-beta primer mix. The authors tagged each cDNA molecule using a template-switch adaptor with 12 random nucleotides. Every individual sample yielded 2.5 million or more paired-end reads (each containing CDR3). Each CDR3 protein is one row after TCRdb ran MiXCR on the 5' RACE reads. The repertoire holds about 1.4 million distinct CDR3 sequences, with 59% as singletons.

The chain links TRBV20-1 to TRBJ2-3; 13 nucleotides match TRBD2. Sequencing input: blood. This clonotype originated in a man younger than 35 in good health. The CDR3 loop reads CSAQLAGGRRDTQYF. The CDR3 nucleotides read TGCAGTGCGCAACTAGCGGGAGGGAGGAGGGATACGCAGTATTTT.